This entry features one T cell receptor (beta chain) sequence. The data are from a study of blood T cell repertoires in COVID-19. The overall study: Samples of COVID-19 (acute and convalescent) were obtained from the United States, Italy and Spain.

The V and J ends lost 2 bases and 7 bases, in that order; junction bases with no gene match: 6. The length of the CDR3 is 15 residues. CDR1 is SNHLY and CDR2 is FYNNEI in the germline V gene. Authors' methods: Estimated nucleated cell counts came from reference gene primer amplification. Sequencing was performed with immunoSEQ multiplex PCR; in TCRdb, only in-frame clones are kept and a portion is missing. V and J calls and clone size are those listed in that table; D and trimming were worked out from the DNA. The sample has nearly 250,000 clones; roughly four fifths are singletons. This chain links TRBV2 with TRBJ2-1; 9 bases align to TRBD1. This clonotype was obtained from a woman aged 80 or over with acute or convalescent COVID-19. The sequenced sample consisted of peripheral blood. The CDR3 here is CASSERGQGYNEQFF. The CDR3 region has the DNA TGTGCCAGCAGTGAAAGGGGACAGGGATATAATGAGCAGTTCTTC. The full variable domain, in which reference TRBV2 and TRBJ2-1 provide the parts outside the CDR3, is EPEVTQTPSHQVTQMGQEVILRCVPISNHLYFYWYRQILGQKVEFLVSFYNNEISEKSEIFDDQFSVERPDGSNFTLKIRSTKLEDSAMYFCASSERGQGYNEQFFGPGTRLTVL.